This T cell receptor (beta chain) came from a study of T cell responses to AZD1222 COVID-19 vaccine. At the level of the study: Doses given second, at about 4 or about 12 weeks, were pooled.

TCRdb's copy holds only in-frame clones and misses some; the assay was immunoSEQ multiplex PCR. The data contain some 110,000 clones, roughly nine tenths of them singletons. Notes on this clone: Its antigen is not known.

Study-level findings and limits: When two AZD1222 doses had been given, Spike-specific TCR breadth and depth rose. Spike was spanned by vaccine-associated CD4 TCRs, with dominance at 160-218 and 743-854.

Looked up from germline, CDR1 is KGHSH and CDR2 is LQKENI. The CDR3 extends over 13 amino acids. V lost 3 bases, J lost 6 bases, and 11 bases lay in between. Source: peripheral blood, taken on day 0 of AZD1222 vaccination. V gene TRBV18 combines with J gene TRBJ1-1; a possible D gene is TRBD1 (5 bases). The TCR was taken from an adult in good health. The CDR3 DNA is TGTGCCAGCTCACCGACAGCCGGGGCTGAAGCTTTCTTT. It codes for CASSPTAGAEAFF.